These 16 T cell receptor beta chains were sequenced from one sample in a study of blood T cell repertoires in COVID-19. Only in-frame clones appear in the TCRdb table, and some are missing; sequencing was by immunoSEQ multiplex PCR. This sample carries some 160,000 clones, just over 90% of them seen once, and the ten largest clones take about 5.3%. Sequenced material: peripheral blood. These receptor sequences come from a man aged 18 to 35 with COVID-19, enrolled during active disease.

This clone was seen only once. CDR3 in DNA: TGTGCCAGCAGCCCAGTAGCTAATGAGCAGTTCTTC. It codes for CASSPVANEQFF. The J gene is TRBJ2-1, the V gene TRBV5-8; D gene ambiguous. V lost 4 bases and J 7 bases, leaving 9 bases between the germline ends. The V gene's germline CDR1 is SGHTS and CDR2 YDEGEE. CDR3 length equals 12 residues.

The chain carries TRBV10-1 and TRBJ2-3; a weak D match, TRBD2 (5 bases). The V gene lost 0 bases and the J gene lost 4 bases, with 11 bases spanning the gap. The CDR3 is made up of 15 amino acids. Per the germline V gene, CDR1 is WNHNN and CDR2 is SYGVQD (reference sequence). The CDR3 DNA sequence: TGCGCCAGCAGTGAGTCTGGTCGTAGCGCAGATACGCAGTATTTT. It translates to CASSESGRSADTQYF.

As for this clone: The same CDR3 can be traced to other DNA sequences in this sample. The genes are TRBV4-3 and TRBJ2-2; D possibly corresponds to TRBD2 (7 bases). V lost 2 bases, J lost 0 bases, and 16 bases lay in between. Germline CDR1 and CDR2: LGHNA and YSLEER. The CDR3 runs 18 residues. In DNA, the CDR3 is TGCGCCAGCAGCCAAATAAGGAGGGGGGGGCCGAACACCGGGGAGCTGTTTTTT. Translation: CASSQIRRGGPNTGELFF.

The V and J genes are TRBV9 and TRBJ2-4; unclear D gene. Trimming pared 3 bases from V and 10 bases from J, leaving 11 bases between. CDR3 size: 12 residues. The V gene's germline CDR1 is SGDLS and CDR2 YYNGEE. CDR3 in DNA: TGTGCCAGCAGCGACCCCATCGGGATTCAGTACTTC. Translated, it gives CASSDPIGIQYF.

The genes are TRBV5-1 and TRBJ2-1; TRBD2 matches at 7 bases. Per germline, CDR1 SGHRS and CDR2 YFSETQ. Unmatched junction bases numbered 10, after V lost 0 bases and J lost 10 bases. This CDR3 is built from 15 residues. The CDR3 spells CASSLAGGPSQEQFF. The CDR3 DNA follows: TGCGCCAGCAGCTTGGCGGGGGGACCGTCGCAGGAGCAGTTCTTC.

J is TRBJ2-2 and V is TRBV27, with TRBD2 matching over 9 bases. Germline CDR1 reads MNHEY; CDR2 reads SMNVEV (reference sequence). The junction had 0 bases not matched to a gene; V was cut back by 3 bases and J by 1 base. CDR3 length: 15 amino acids. Here the CDR3 reads CASSLTSGNTGELFF. For the CDR3, the DNA is TGTGCCAGCAGTTTGACTAGCGGGAACACCGGGGAGCTGTTTTTT.

This clone was recorded at least ten times. The rearrangement joins TRBV7-2 to TRBJ2-1; D is uncertain. Germline lookup yields CDR1 SGHTA and CDR2 FQGNSA. CDR3 length equals 15 residues. Trimming took 3 bases from V and 0 from J, leaving 9 bases between them. CDR3 nucleotide sequence: TGTGCCAGCAGCTTTAGCTGGAGCTCCTACAATGAGCAGTTCTTC. Translated, it gives CASSFSWSSYNEQFF.

The chain combines TRBV14 with TRBJ1-1, with TRBD1 matching over 9 bases. Germline values: CDR1 SGHDN, CDR2 FVKESK. This CDR3 region has 13 residues. Losses at the gene ends were 5 bases for V and 6 bases for J; bases not matched to a gene: 4. The CDR3 nucleotides are TGTGCCAGCAGCTTACAGGGGGCCGCTGAAGCTTTCTTT. It is translated as CASSLQGAAEAFF.

The chain carries TRBV28 and TRBJ2-7; the D gene is possibly TRBD2 (6 bases). V was pared by 4 bases and J by 1 base, with 11 bases between. Germline-derived CDR1 and CDR2 are MDHEN and SYDVKM. This CDR3 has 14 residues. The CDR3 spells CASSYPGGSYEQYF. In DNA form, the CDR3 reads TGTGCCAGCAGTTACCCCGGAGGGTCCTACGAGCAGTACTTC.

This chain connects TRBV28 to TRBJ2-7, with D perhaps matching TRBD1 (5 bases). The CDR3 loop spans 17 amino acids. CDR1 MDHEN and CDR2 SYDVKM come from the germline V gene. V was trimmed by 6 bases and J by 0 bases, leaving 21 bases between them. The CDR3 nucleotides are TGTGCCAGCAGCTCTCTTTCGCAGGGCGTAGTCTCCTACGAGCAGTACTTC. Translating it yields CASSSLSQGVVSYEQYF.

V usage is TRBV4-2 and J usage is TRBJ2-7; TRBD1 matches at 11 bases. CDR3 length: 17 amino acids. From germline, CDR1 is LGHNA and CDR2 YNFKEQ. J gave up 0 bases and V 2 bases, and 6 bases lay outside the gene matches. This CDR3 is CASSQLKGQGGSYEQYF. CDR3 coding DNA: TGTGCCAGCAGCCAACTTAAGGGACAGGGGGGCTCCTACGAGCAGTACTTC.

The V call is TRBV4-3, the J call TRBJ2-5; 8 bases are a match to TRBD1. Losses at the gene ends were 3 bases for V and 1 base for J; bases not matched to a gene: 4. CDR1 LGHNA and CDR2 YSLEER come from the germline V gene. The CDR3 runs 15 residues. CDR3 coding DNA: TGCGCCAGCAGCCAGAACAGGGGGACCCAAGAGACCCAGTACTTC. Translating gives CASSQNRGTQETQYF.

The chain couples TRBV28 to TRBJ1-2, with 8 bases identical to TRBD1. The CDR3 length is 17 residues. The junction had 12 bases not matched to a gene; V was cut back by 5 bases and J by 1 base. In germline, CDR1 is MDHEN, CDR2 SYDVKM. Here the CDR3 DNA reads TGTGCCAGCAGTCCCACCCGGACAGGGAGCCTTAACTATGGCTACACCTTC. Residues: CASSPTRTGSLNYGYTF.

The J gene is TRBJ2-7, the V gene TRBV10-1, with D possibly TRBD2 on 5 matching bases. CDR1 is WNHNN, CDR2 SYGVQD, per germline (reference sequence). CDR3 size: 13 residues. The germline V and J ends were trimmed by 2 bases and 4 bases, with 9 bases remaining between them. The CDR3 here is CASSEGLRYEQYF. The CDR3 nucleotides are TGCGCCAGCAGTGAGGGACTGCGATACGAGCAGTACTTC.

This chain uses TRBV3-1 (or the pseudogene TRBV3-2) with TRBJ2-1; 12 bases fit TRBD2. Trimming at V came to 5 bases and at J to 6 bases, leaving 14 bases not matched to a gene. Germline CDR1 LGHDT, CDR2 YNNKEL (reference sequence). The CDR3 is made up of 18 amino acids. This CDR3 is CASSTHGTSGPVLNEQFF. In DNA, the CDR3 is TGTGCCAGCAGCACCCACGGGACTAGCGGGCCCGTCCTCAATGAGCAGTTCTTC.

This sequence joins TRBV21-1 and TRBJ2-7; the table's D call TRBD2 went unverified against the DNA. TRBV21-1 constitutes a pseudogene. The CDR3 totals 15 residues. The CDR3 sequence is CASRWLAGAGYEQYF. The CDR3 DNA follows: TGTGCCAGCCGATGGCTAGCGGGGGCAGGGTACGAGCAGTACTTC.